A single sample is the source of the 20 T cell receptor beta chains below, sequenced in a study of neurological immune-mediated disorders. TCRdb passed the 5' RACE reads through MiXCR, listing each CDR3 protein once. The profile covers roughly 80,000 distinct CDR3 sequences, with about a tenth appearing a single time and under 2% taken by the ten largest. The sequenced sample consisted of PBMCs. All receptors derive from a man aged 40-55 years in good health.

This clonotype has ten or more counts. The J gene is TRBJ2-2, the V gene TRBV24-1, with 12 positions matching TRBD2. Looked up from germline, CDR1 is KGHDR and CDR2 is SFDVKD. This CDR3 has 16 residues. Trimming at V came to 5 bases and at J to 3 bases, leaving 3 bases not matched to a gene. CDR3 nucleotide sequence: TGTGCCACCAGTGCTAGCGGGAGGGCGGACACCGGGGAGCTGTTTTTT. Translating gives CATSASGRADTGELFF.

This clonotype has ten or more counts. This rearrangement joins TRBV6-1 to TRBJ2-7, with D unclear. V lost 4 bases to trimming and J lost 1 base, with 8 bases between them. Germline V gene data show CDR1 as MNHNS and CDR2 as SASEGT. CDR3 length: 13 amino acids. CDR3 sequence: CASSGQESYEQYF. The CDR3 DNA reads TGTGCCAGCAGTGGGCAGGAGTCCTACGAGCAGTACTTC.

This sequence joins TRBV5-1 and TRBJ1-3, with D hard to call. The CDR3 contains 16 residues. V lost 0 bases, J lost 0 bases, and 10 bases lay in between. Germline CDR1 and CDR2: SGHRS and YFSETQ. The CDR3 sequence: CASSLDSANSGNTIYF. DNA for the CDR3: TGCGCCAGCAGCTTGGACAGTGCCAACTCTGGAAACACCATATATTTT. The variable domain in full, with the rest retrieved from reference TRBV5-1 and TRBJ1-3, is KAGVTQTPRYLIKTRGQQVTLSCSPISGHRSVSWYQQTPGQGLQFLFEYFSETQRNKGNFPGRFSGRQFSNSRSEMNVSTLELGDSALYLCASSLDSANSGNTIYFGEGSWLTVV.

This clonotype was found many times. This chain uses TRBV2 with TRBJ1-6, with unresolved D. This CDR3 is 14 amino acids long. Trimming took off 3 bases at V and 4 bases at J, with 7 bases between the two ends. Germline CDR1 SNHLY, CDR2 FYNNEI. The CDR3 spells CASSDRQYNSPLHF. For the CDR3, the DNA is TGTGCCAGCAGTGATCGGCAGTATAATTCACCCCTCCACTTT.

This clonotype was seen repeatedly, ten times or more. The genes are TRBV5-1 and TRBJ1-1, with D possibly being TRBD1 (6 bases). Trimming left V 4 bases short and J 0 bases short, with 13 bases between. Germline values: CDR1 SGHRS, CDR2 YFSETQ. This CDR3 region has 15 residues. CDR3 residues: CASSPYRAMNTEAFF. Here the CDR3 DNA reads TGCGCCAGCAGCCCTTACAGGGCAATGAACACTGAAGCTTTCTTT.

Concerning this clonotype: One end of the junction is discordant with germline, which a read error may explain. The gene calls are TRBV4-1 and TRBJ1-1, with D tentatively TRBD1 (6 bases). CDR3 length equals 13 residues. Germline values: CDR1 MGHRA, CDR2 YSYEKL. The CDR3 DNA reads TGCGCCCGCAGCCAAGGACAGCCCCCTAAAGCTTTCTTT. Protein sequence: CARSQGQPPKAFF.

This clonotype was counted many times. The chain carries TRBV12-3 or TRBV12-4 and TRBJ2-7, with a possible D match to TRBD1 (6 bases). The V and J ends lost 7 bases and 2 bases respectively, with 9 bases between them. This CDR3 comprises 12 residues. For the CDR3, the DNA is TGTGCCAGCACCGAGGGGGCCTACGAGCAGTACTTC. This codes for CASTEGAYEQYF.

The sample holds one count of this clonotype. The chain carries TRBV5-1 and TRBJ2-1; D is ambiguous. This CDR3 region has 13 residues. The germline V gene has CDR1 SGHRS and CDR2 YFSETQ. Trimming removed 3 bases from V and 10 bases from J, with 14 bases in between. CDR3 region: CASSSHPLGEQFF. The CDR3 nucleotides read TGCGCCAGCAGCTCCCATCCCTTGGGGGAGCAGTTCTTC.

In its sample, this clonotype ranks as medium-sized. V and J are TRBV25-1 and TRBJ1-4; TRBD1 matches at 7 bases. Germline V gene sequence: CDR1 MGHDK, CDR2 SYGVNS. The CDR3 has 14 amino acids. V dropped 6 bases and J dropped 7; count of bases not matched to a gene: 8. For the CDR3, the DNA is TGTGCCAGCAGCTATCCAGGGGGAGGTGAAAAACTGTTTTTT. Residues: CASSYPGGGEKLFF.

Ten or more counts support this clonotype. The J gene is TRBJ2-1, the V gene TRBV20-1; 9 positions match TRBD2. CDR3 length equals 15 residues. CDR1 and CDR2 (germline): DFQATT, SNEGSKA (reference sequence). The junction had 10 bases not matched to a gene; V was cut back by 0 bases and J by 10 bases. As DNA, the CDR3 is TGCAGTGCTAGAGATCGGCTAGCGGGGCGCAACGAGCAGTTCTTC. Translation: CSARDRLAGRNEQFF.

There are many counts of this clonotype. The chain is built from TRBV6-2 or TRBV6-3 and TRBJ1-5; 10 nucleotides align to TRBD1. The CDR3 runs to 15 residues. V trimming: 0 bases; J trimming: 5 bases; junction bases outside the gene matches: 1. Germline values: CDR1 MNHEY, CDR2 SVGEGT. The CDR3 here is CASSYSGTGDQPQHF. As DNA, the CDR3 is TGTGCCAGCAGTTACTCGGGGACAGGGGATCAGCCCCAGCATTTT.

This clonotype was counted ten times or more. V is TRBV29-1 and J is TRBJ2-2, with D uncertain. Looked up from germline, CDR1 is SQVTM and CDR2 is ANQGSEA. The ends were cut back, 7 bases at V and 0 bases at J, with 12 bases in the middle. The CDR3 length is 14 residues. The CDR3 loop reads CSAEKASNTGELFF. The CDR3 region has the DNA TGCAGCGCCGAAAAGGCCTCGAACACCGGGGAGCTGTTTTTT.

The chain uses TRBV14 and TRBJ2-2; 9 positions match TRBD2. CDR3 size: 15 residues. CDR1 is SGHDN and CDR2 is FVKESK in the germline V gene. J was trimmed by 5 bases and V by 4 bases; bases with no gene match: 5. The CDR3 loop is CASSLSAGGTGELFF. The CDR3 DNA reads TGTGCCAGCAGCCTCTCAGCGGGGGGAACCGGGGAGCTGTTTTTT.

This clonotype was detected ten times or more. The chain joins TRBV27 to TRBJ1-1; D is unresolved. Trimming took 4 bases from V and 4 from J, leaving 7 bases between them. Germline assignment: CDR1 MNHEY and CDR2 SMNVEV (reference sequence). The CDR3 has 12 amino acids. DNA for the CDR3: TGTGCCAGCAGTTCGGTGGGCACTGAAGCTTTCTTT. Its translation is CASSSVGTEAFF.

This clonotype was seen many times. This chain connects TRBV20-1 to TRBJ1-1; the D is unclear. Trimming took 0 bases from V and 0 from J, leaving 17 bases between them. CDR1 is DFQATT, CDR2 SNEGSKA, per germline (reference sequence). The CDR3 has 17 residues. Written as DNA, the CDR3 is TGCAGTGCTAGAGATCGGCGGAGCGTCGCAATGAACACTGAAGCTTTCTTT. This gives the protein CSARDRRSVAMNTEAFF.

This clonotype turned up a few times. The CDR3 DNA sequence: TGTGCCACCAGCAGAGAGCGGACAGGTCCCTACGAGCAGTACTTC. It is translated as CATSRERTGPYEQYF. This rearrangement joins TRBV15 to TRBJ2-7; the match to TRBD1 covers 7 bases. Unmatched junction bases numbered 4, after V lost 0 bases and J lost 2 bases. The CDR3 consists of 15 residues. Germline-derived CDR1 and CDR2 are LNHNV and YYDKDF (reference sequence).

This clonotype was counted at least ten times. This chain joins TRBV29-1 and TRBJ2-3; possibly TRBD2 for D (7 bases). V was trimmed by 4 bases and J by 4 bases, leaving 18 bases between them. Germline CDR1 reads SQVTM; CDR2 reads ANQGSEA. There are 15 residues in the CDR3. CDR3 sequence (DNA): TGCAGCGTTGTGGGGGGGGCCGTTATTTCAGATACGCAGTATTTT. It translates to CSVVGGAVISDTQYF.

In its sample, this clonotype was seen many times. An end of the junction does not agree with germline; a read error may underlie this. The chain has TRBV5-5 and TRBJ2-7; 8 positions match TRBD2. This CDR3 comprises 12 residues. Germline V gene sequence: CDR1 SGHKS, CDR2 YYEKEE (reference sequence). This CDR3 reads CFPGGRNYEQYF. CDR3 DNA: TGCTTTCCGGGAGGGAGGAACTACGAGCAGTACTTC.

In regard to this clonotype: One base away lies a much larger clone, so this may be a sequencing read error. The chain couples TRBV27 to TRBJ2-4, with D possibly being TRBD1 or TRBD2 (5 bases each). The V gene's germline CDR1 is MNHEY and CDR2 SMNVEV (reference sequence). The CDR3 totals 13 residues. The CDR3 sequence is CASGLAGSGIQYF. DNA for the CDR3: TGTGCCAGCGGTTTGGCAGGGTCGGGGATTCAGTACTTC.

This clonotype was observed many times. This rearrangement joins TRBV5-1 to TRBJ2-5, with 9 bases that match TRBD1. The CDR3 covers 14 residues. Germline CDR1 is SGHRS and CDR2 is YFSETQ. Trimming cost V 4 bases and J 4 bases; bases outside gene matches: 5. The DNA of the CDR3 is TGCGCCAGCAGCCGTCAGGGACAGGGAGAGACCCAGTACTTC. Encoded protein: CASSRQGQGETQYF.